The clone carrying this T cell receptor (beta chain) was counted a few times. Antigen specificity is unknown. The data originate from a study of T cell repertoires in aging, cancer and after chemotherapy. Multiplex touch-down PCR with TRB-A/B primers amplified rearranged V-D-J TRB sequences. Each CDR3 protein gets one entry after TCRdb re-called the multiplex PCR reads with MiXCR. This sample carries approximately 7,800 distinct CDR3 sequences, approximately 34% of them seen once, and the ten largest clones take around 5%. Points from the study as a whole: Untreated cancer patients had significantly lower blood TCR diversity than age-matched healthy donors.

Peripheral blood genomic DNA, not sorted cells or RNA, was the template. V gave up 0 bases and J gave up 0 bases, with 9 bases separating them. This CDR3 has 15 residues. CDR1 is SQVTM, CDR2 ANQGSEA, per germline. The rearrangement links TRBV29-1 to TRBJ1-3; possible D gene TRBD1, 5 bases. The sequenced sample consisted of blood. The TCR was taken from a human donor in good health. The CDR3 DNA is TGCAGCGTTGAAGATTTTGACAGCTCTGGAAACACCATATATTTT. Its translation is CSVEDFDSSGNTIYF.